The 21 T cell receptor beta chains in this list originate from one sample, sequenced in a study of blood T cell repertoires in COVID-19. Data came from immunoSEQ multiplex PCR; TCRdb stores just in-frame clones and leaves some out. The profile covers 150,000 or so clones, with around nine tenths appearing a single time and 1.5% taken by the ten largest. Material: peripheral blood. The receptors here all came from a woman aged 55-75 years with acute or convalescent COVID-19.

V is TRBV7-2 and J is TRBJ2-5; D is possibly TRBD1 (7 bases). Trimming pared 4 bases from V and 4 bases from J, leaving 25 bases between. The germline V gene has CDR1 SGHTA and CDR2 FQGNSA. CDR3 length: 18 amino acids. The CDR3 protein is CASSSQPSRQGGRETQYF. The DNA for the CDR3 is TGTGCCAGCAGCTCACAACCCTCCAGACAGGGAGGTAGAGAGACCCAGTACTTC.

The chain has TRBV2 and TRBJ2-5, with 14 nucleotides matching TRBD2. CDR3 length: 16 amino acids. Germline V gene data show CDR1 as SNHLY and CDR2 as FYNNEI. The V and J ends lost 6 bases and 4 bases, in that order; junction bases with no gene match: 7. The CDR3 spells CASSLTSGGARETQYF. The CDR3 nucleotides are TGTGCCAGCAGCCTGACTAGCGGGGGGGCTAGAGAGACCCAGTACTTC.

The chain links TRBV6-1 to TRBJ2-3, with D possibly matching TRBD2 (6 bases). Germline V gene lookup returns CDR1 MNHNS and CDR2 SASEGT. The V and J ends lost 3 bases and 0 bases respectively, with 19 bases between them. CDR3 size: 18 residues. CDR3 sequence reads: CASSDSGYASWSTDTQYF. The CDR3, as DNA: TGTGCCAGCAGTGATAGCGGTTACGCATCTTGGAGCACAGATACGCAGTATTTT.

CDR3 DNA sequence: TGTGCCAGTAGTATCTACGACAGCTATAATTCACCCCTCCACTTT. This encodes CASSIYDSYNSPLHF. This chain links TRBV19 with TRBJ1-6; D possibly corresponds to TRBD1 (5 bases). Per the germline V gene, CDR1 is LNHDA and CDR2 is SQIVND (reference sequence). CDR3 length equals 15 residues. V was cut by 3 bases and J by 3 bases, with 9 bases left in between.

The rearrangement uses TRBV3-1 (or the pseudogene TRBV3-2) and TRBJ2-2; D may be TRBD1 (5 bases). V was shortened by 1 base and J by 3 bases, with 9 bases between the two germline ends. The CDR3 consists of 15 residues. CDR1 and CDR2 (germline): LGHDT, YNNKEL (reference sequence). The CDR3 nucleotides are TGTGCCAGCAGCCAAGCCGACAGTCACACCGGGGAGCTGTTTTTT. This codes for CASSQADSHTGELFF.

The rearrangement uses TRBV4-3 and TRBJ1-1, with D possibly being TRBD1 (6 bases). The CDR3 totals 15 residues. In germline, CDR1 is LGHNA, CDR2 YSLEER. Trimming stripped 0 bases from V and 4 bases from J, with 12 bases between. The CDR3 DNA is TGCGCCAGCAGCCAAGAAGGGGGGAGGGTCACTGAAGCTTTCTTT. This encodes CASSQEGGRVTEAFF.

The chain is built from TRBV2 and TRBJ1-2; 7 bases agree with TRBD1. V lost 7 bases and J lost 8; bases outside the gene matches: 13. Germline CDR1 and CDR2: SNHLY and FYNNEI. This CDR3 is built from 14 residues. CDR3 region: CASNPRTQGGGYTF. In DNA, the CDR3 is TGTGCCAGCAATCCCCGGACTCAGGGGGGCGGCTACACCTTC.

The gene calls are TRBV7-9 and TRBJ2-5; TRBD1 matches at 10 bases. From germline, CDR1 is SEHNR and CDR2 FQNEAQ (reference sequence). J gave up 3 bases and V 5 bases, and 3 bases lay outside the gene matches. CDR3 length: 14 residues. The CDR3 reads CASSIGTGEETQYF. The CDR3 bases are TGTGCCAGCAGCATAGGGACAGGGGAAGAGACCCAGTACTTC. Full variable domain (remainder filled in from reference TRBV7-9 and TRBJ2-5): DTGVSQNPRHKITKRGQNVTFRCDPISEHNRLYWYRQTLGQGPEFLTYFQNEAQLEKSRLLSDRFSAERPKGSFSTLEIQRTEQGDSAMYLCASSIGTGEETQYFGPGTRLLVL.

The rearrangement links TRBV7-2 to TRBJ2-2; the match to TRBD2 covers 10 bases. The germline V gene has CDR1 SGHTA and CDR2 FQGNSA. This CDR3 contains 15 residues. The trim removed 1 base at V and 5 bases at J, leaving 1 base unmatched. The CDR3 is CASSLERGGTGELFF. Written as DNA, the CDR3 is TGTGCCAGCAGCTTAGAGCGGGGGGGGACCGGGGAGCTGTTTTTT.

V gene TRBV12-3 or TRBV12-4 combines with J gene TRBJ2-3; 7 nucleotides align to TRBD2. This CDR3 is built from 13 residues. The V and J ends lost 5 bases and 8 bases, in that order; junction bases with no gene match: 7. CDR3 amino acids: CASSPLGEGTQYF. The CDR3 nucleotides are TGTGCCAGCAGTCCATTAGGGGAGGGTACGCAGTATTTT.

In its sample, this clone was seen a few times. This chain links TRBV7-2 with TRBJ2-1, with D perhaps TRBD2 (6 bases). This CDR3 contains 15 residues. Germline lookup yields CDR1 SGHTA and CDR2 FQGNSA. V gave up 5 bases and J gave up 0 bases, with 11 bases separating them. CDR3 amino acids: CASSPRRDSYNEQFF. CDR3 DNA sequence: TGTGCCAGCAGCCCCCGGCGGGACTCCTACAATGAGCAGTTCTTC.

The rearrangement links TRBV4-3 to TRBJ2-5; 14 bases match TRBD2. The CDR3 length is 19 residues. Looked up from germline, CDR1 is LGHNA and CDR2 is YSLEER. V lost 1 base to trimming and J lost 5 bases; unmatched junction nucleotides: 12. This CDR3 reads CASSQARWETSGGAETQYF. DNA for the CDR3: TGCGCCAGCAGCCAAGCGCGATGGGAGACTAGCGGGGGGGCCGAGACCCAGTACTTC.

The gene calls are TRBV18 and TRBJ1-4; D possibly corresponds to TRBD1 (6 bases). The CDR3 sequence is 14 residues long. The germline V gene encodes CDR1 KGHSH and CDR2 LQKENI. V gave up 5 bases and J gave up 3 bases, with 10 bases separating them. For the CDR3, the DNA is TGTGCCAGCTCATCCGGACAGTCTAATGAAAAACTGTTTTTT. Amino acids: CASSSGQSNEKLFF.

This clone was seen once. This chain connects TRBV24-1 to TRBJ1-2; D unclear. Germline assignment: CDR1 KGHDR and CDR2 SFDVKD. V was clipped by 6 bases and J by 6 bases, with 10 bases between them. The CDR3 is 12 residues long. The CDR3 nucleotides are TGTGCCACCAGTAGGTCAGGTGATGGCTACACCTTC. Amino acids: CATSRSGDGYTF.

The chain joins TRBV7-2 to TRBJ1-5, with D possibly TRBD1 on 5 matching bases. Germline V gene sequence: CDR1 SGHTA, CDR2 FQGNSA. The CDR3 has 16 amino acids. V lost 4 bases and J 0 bases, leaving 13 bases between the germline ends. The CDR3 is CASSSTGLHSNQPQHF. DNA of the CDR3: TGTGCCAGCAGCTCCACAGGTTTACATAGCAATCAGCCCCAGCATTTT. Looking up the rest from reference TRBV7-2 and TRBJ1-5 gives the full variable domain: GAGVSQSPSNKVTEKGKDVELRCDPISGHTALYWYRQSLGQGLEFLIYFQGNSAPDKSGLPSDRFSAERTGGSVSTLTIQRTQQEDSAVYLCASSSTGLHSNQPQHFGDGTRLSIL.

The rearrangement links TRBV5-1 to TRBJ2-7, with D maybe TRBD2 (6 bases). V was clipped by 5 bases and J by 6 bases, with 27 bases between them. CDR3 length equals 17 residues. CDR1 is SGHRS, CDR2 YFSETQ, per germline. This chain's CDR3 is CASRLYGGGRVGAEQYF. The CDR3 DNA sequence: TGCGCCAGCAGACTCTATGGGGGAGGCAGAGTAGGAGCCGAGCAGTACTTC.

The count of this clone is one. This chain connects TRBV20-1 to TRBJ2-1; D is unresolved. CDR3 length: 12 amino acids. In germline, CDR1 is DFQATT, CDR2 SNEGSKA (reference sequence). With 3 bases removed from V and 6 bases from J, the gap between germline ends came to 9 bases. The CDR3 bases are TGCAGTGCTAGTCGTCTTTCCAATGAGCAGTTCTTC. Residues: CSASRLSNEQFF.

This rearrangement joins TRBV6-1 to TRBJ2-7; D is unresolved. Germline CDR1 MNHNS, CDR2 SASEGT. The CDR3 is made up of 12 amino acids. With 3 bases removed from V and 5 bases from J, the gap between germline ends came to 8 bases. The DNA for the CDR3 is TGTGCCAGCAGTGACCTCGGTCACGAGCAGTACTTC. Translating gives CASSDLGHEQYF.

This sequence joins TRBV2 and TRBJ2-6, with 11 bases aligning to TRBD1. The CDR3 extends over 18 amino acids. CDR1 and CDR2 (germline): SNHLY, FYNNEI. The V and J ends lost 4 bases and 0 bases, in that order; junction bases with no gene match: 5. This CDR3 is CASSVRTGGASGANVLTF. The CDR3 nucleotides read TGTGCCAGCAGTGTTAGGACAGGGGGCGCCTCTGGGGCCAACGTCCTGACTTTC.

J is TRBJ1-6 and V is TRBV7-2, with 9 nucleotides matching TRBD1. Germline V gives CDR1 SGHTA, CDR2 FQGNSA. There are 19 residues in the CDR3. J lost 6 bases, V lost 4 bases, and 16 bases had no gene match. CDR3 sequence: CASSSTGRSGTGINSPLHF. The DNA for the CDR3 is TGTGCCAGCAGCTCCACTGGGAGATCCGGGACAGGGATTAATTCACCCCTCCACTTT.

The rearrangement links TRBV27 to TRBJ1-4; TRBD1 aligns across 7 bases. The germline V gene encodes CDR1 MNHEY and CDR2 SMNVEV (reference sequence). The CDR3 loop spans 14 amino acids. V lost 6 bases to trimming and J lost 8 bases; unmatched junction nucleotides: 9. CDR3 bases: TGTGCCAGCAGGCCGACAGGGTTTTACGAAAAACTGTTTTTT. Its protein is CASRPTGFYEKLFF.